The T cell receptor beta chain described here comes from a study of T cell clonotyping in hematopoietic cell transplantation. The wider study: Pretransplant recipient samples were taken after cytoreduction. Study-wide results and caveats: Pathologically expanded recipient clonotypes increased progressively from day 30 to day 180 as diversity fell. Higher Inverse Simpson Index values in graft donor and pretransplant recipient predicted broader posttransplant TCR diversity.

Germline V gives CDR1 SGHRS, CDR2 YFSETQ. V dropped 0 bases and J dropped 4 bases, with 10 bases sitting between them. This CDR3 has 15 residues. The time point is: recipient sample about 28 days before transplant, after cytoreduction. About this clone itself: The antigen remains unidentified.

Sequencing was performed with immunoSEQ multiplex PCR; in TCRdb, only in-frame clones are kept and a portion is missing. The sample carries approximately 11,000 clones, about 92% recorded once. This sequence was found in a woman aged 40 to 50 with acute myeloid leukemia. Some clones in this sample may be carry-over from other donors' samples. The specimen was peripheral blood mononuclear cells, collected before stem cell transplant. The rearrangement links TRBV5-1 to TRBJ1-4; no clear D. CDR3 bases: TGCGCCAGCAGCTTGGACTCTACTCTTAATGAAAAACTGTTTTTT. Its protein product is CASSLDSTLNEKLFF.